This T cell receptor beta chain was sequenced in a study of blood T cell repertoires in COVID-19. Study in general: Material from acute and convalescent COVID-19 was sourced from the United States, Italy and Spain.

In the study's own analysis: Nucleated cell number was recorded as an estimate derived from reference gene primer amplification. Some clones are missing from TCRdb's copy, which holds only in-frame ones; the method was immunoSEQ multiplex PCR. V and J calls and clone size follow that table, whereas D and trimming were derived from the DNA. The table shows under 300,000 clones, with roughly nine tenths occurring only once. The sequencing input was PBMCs or T cells enriched from blood (not recorded which). This clonotype was sampled from a young woman who had recovered from COVID-19.

The CDR3 nucleotides read TGTGCCAGCAGCTTAGTGGGGACTACGAACGAGCAGTACTTC. Amino acids: CASSLVGTTNEQYF. This chain uses TRBV11-3 with TRBJ2-7, with TRBD2 matching over 7 bases. Trimming cost V 1 base and J 5 bases; bases outside gene matches: 5. Germline assignment: CDR1 SGHNT and CDR2 YENEEA. This CDR3 region has 14 residues.